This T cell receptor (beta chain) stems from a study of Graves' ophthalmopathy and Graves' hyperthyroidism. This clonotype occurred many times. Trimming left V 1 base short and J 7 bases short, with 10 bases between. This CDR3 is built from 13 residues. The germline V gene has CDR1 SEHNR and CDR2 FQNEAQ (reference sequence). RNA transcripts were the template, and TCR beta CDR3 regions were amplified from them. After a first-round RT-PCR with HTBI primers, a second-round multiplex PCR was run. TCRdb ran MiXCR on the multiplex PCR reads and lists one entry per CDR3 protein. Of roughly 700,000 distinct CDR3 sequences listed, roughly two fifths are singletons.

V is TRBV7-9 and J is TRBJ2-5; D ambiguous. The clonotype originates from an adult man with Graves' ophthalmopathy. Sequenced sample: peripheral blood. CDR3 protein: CASSLGSSGTQYF. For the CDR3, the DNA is TGTGCCAGCAGCTTAGGGTCGTCGGGGACCCAGTACTTC.